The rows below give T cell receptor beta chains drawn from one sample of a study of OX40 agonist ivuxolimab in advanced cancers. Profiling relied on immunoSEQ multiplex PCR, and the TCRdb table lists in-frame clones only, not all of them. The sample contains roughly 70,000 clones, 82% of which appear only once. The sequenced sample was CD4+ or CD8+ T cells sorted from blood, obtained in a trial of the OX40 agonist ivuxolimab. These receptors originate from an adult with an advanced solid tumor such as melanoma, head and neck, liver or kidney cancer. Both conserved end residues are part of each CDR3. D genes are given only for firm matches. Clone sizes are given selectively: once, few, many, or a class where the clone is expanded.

cdr3_nt: TGTGCCAGTAGCCGCGCGAGGGCGGTTAGCACAGATACGCAGTATTTT
cdr3_aa: CASSRARAVSTDTQYF
d_call: -
v_call: TRBV19
j_call: TRBJ2-3
clone_size: -

cdr3_nt: TGTGCCTGGAATCAGCCAACGGGGGCAACTAATGAAAAACTGTTTTTT
cdr3_aa: CAWNQPTGATNEKLFF
d_call: -
v_call: TRBV30
j_call: TRBJ1-4
clone_size: -

cdr3_nt: TGCGCCAGCAAGGGGGACAGCAATGAGCAGTTCTTC
cdr3_aa: CASKGDSNEQFF
d_call: TRBD1
v_call: TRBV10-1
j_call: TRBJ2-1
clone_size: once

cdr3_nt: TGTGCCAGCAGGGGGGTGCCCTACAATGAGCAGTTCTTC
cdr3_aa: CASRGVPYNEQFF
d_call: -
v_call: TRBV27
j_call: TRBJ2-1
clone_size: -

cdr3_nt: TGTGCCACCAGCAGGGGGACGGCCGGGGGCGCTGGGGCCAACGTCCTGACTTTC
cdr3_aa: CATSRGTAGGAGANVLTF
d_call: -
v_call: TRBV15
j_call: TRBJ2-6
clone_size: -

cdr3_nt: TGTGCCAGCAGTTTATTAAGGGAGAGTGGCTACACCTTC
cdr3_aa: CASSLLRESGYTF
d_call: -
v_call: TRBV28
j_call: TRBJ1-2
clone_size: -

cdr3_nt: TGCGCCAGCAGCTTGGACCCCCTGGACAGCCGACCGTTCTTC
cdr3_aa: CASSLDPLDSRPFF
d_call: -
v_call: TRBV5-1
j_call: TRBJ2-1
clone_size: -

cdr3_nt: TGTGCCAGCAGCGCCTGGTCCGGACCATCTGGAAACACCATATATTTT
cdr3_aa: CASSAWSGPSGNTIYF
d_call: -
v_call: TRBV28
j_call: TRBJ1-3
clone_size: -

cdr3_nt: TGTGCCAGCAGTGTAACCGTAACCTATGGCTACACCTTC
cdr3_aa: CASSVTVTYGYTF
d_call: -
v_call: TRBV2
j_call: TRBJ1-2
clone_size: -

cdr3_nt: TGCAGCACCAGACAGACTTGGGGGGAGACCCAGTACTTC
cdr3_aa: CSTRQTWGETQYF
d_call: -
v_call: TRBV29-1
j_call: TRBJ2-5
clone_size: -

cdr3_nt: TGTGCCAGTAGCCCCAAGGGACAGGTCTCACCTTCCTACGAGCAGTACTTC
cdr3_aa: CASSPKGQVSPSYEQYF
d_call: TRBD1
v_call: TRBV19
j_call: TRBJ2-7
clone_size: few

cdr3_nt: TGCGCCAGCAGCTTGGAGTATCTGTCGGGGGATGAGCAGTTCTTC
cdr3_aa: CASSLEYLSGDEQFF
d_call: -
v_call: TRBV5-1
j_call: TRBJ2-1
clone_size: -

cdr3_nt: TGTGCCAGCAGCTTAGAGCAGATAGATGGCTACACCTTC
cdr3_aa: CASSLEQIDGYTF
d_call: -
v_call: TRBV7-9
j_call: TRBJ1-2
clone_size: -

cdr3_nt: TGCGCCAGCAGCGTCGACAGGAGGGCGGAAAAACTGTTTTTT
cdr3_aa: CASSVDRRAEKLFF
d_call: -
v_call: TRBV5-1
j_call: TRBJ1-4
clone_size: -

cdr3_nt: TGTGCCAGCAGTTCCACCGGTGGCGGGAGGCGGAATGAGCAGTTCTTC
cdr3_aa: CASSSTGGGRRNEQFF
d_call: TRBD2
v_call: TRBV6-5
j_call: TRBJ2-1
clone_size: -

cdr3_nt: TGTGCCAGCAGCCCATCGACTATTCGGAAGACCCAGTACTTC
cdr3_aa: CASSPSTIRKTQYF
d_call: -
v_call: TRBV7-2
j_call: TRBJ2-5
clone_size: -

cdr3_nt: TGTGCCAGTAGTGCGGGACAGGTATTATCGGCTTTCTTT
cdr3_aa: CASSAGQVLSAFF
d_call: TRBD1
v_call: TRBV19
j_call: TRBJ1-1
clone_size: -

cdr3_nt: TGTGCTAGTGGTTTGACCTACGACGGGTCTCCTAGCACAGATACGCAGTATTTT
cdr3_aa: CASGLTYDGSPSTDTQYF
d_call: -
v_call: TRBV12-5
j_call: TRBJ2-3
clone_size: -

cdr3_nt: TGTGCCAGCAGCTTAGGGGGATGGGGGAATCAGCCCCAGCATTTT
cdr3_aa: CASSLGGWGNQPQHF
d_call: -
v_call: TRBV5-6
j_call: TRBJ1-5
clone_size: once

cdr3_nt: TGTGCCAGCTCACCTTTTAGGGGACAGGGGAGCACCGGGGAGCTGTTTTTT
cdr3_aa: CASSPFRGQGSTGELFF
d_call: TRBD1
v_call: TRBV18
j_call: TRBJ2-2
clone_size: -

cdr3_nt: TGTGCCAGCAGGGATACAGGGGGGGGAGGCTACACCTTC
cdr3_aa: CASRDTGGGGYTF
d_call: TRBD1
v_call: TRBV2
j_call: TRBJ1-2
clone_size: -

cdr3_nt: TGTGCCAGCAGGAGGGGGACGGACGAGCAGTACTTC
cdr3_aa: CASRRGTDEQYF
d_call: -
v_call: TRBV7-2
j_call: TRBJ2-7
clone_size: -

cdr3_nt: TGTGCCAGCAGCCAGGGACTAGCGGGGTTCACAGATACGCAGTATTTT
cdr3_aa: CASSQGLAGFTDTQYF
d_call: TRBD2
v_call: TRBV7-3
j_call: TRBJ2-3
clone_size: -

cdr3_nt: TGTGCCAGCAGTTATATTAAGAGGACATCGGATGGCTACACCTTC
cdr3_aa: CASSYIKRTSDGYTF
d_call: -
v_call: TRBV6-6
j_call: TRBJ1-2
clone_size: -

cdr3_nt: TGTGCCAGCAGCCCCCCGACAGGGCGGAGAGACATTCAGTACTTC
cdr3_aa: CASSPPTGRRDIQYF
d_call: TRBD1
v_call: TRBV7-8
j_call: TRBJ2-4
clone_size: -

cdr3_nt: TGTGCCAGCAGCCCCCGGACAGGGAGGGGCACTGAAGCTTTCTTT
cdr3_aa: CASSPRTGRGTEAFF
d_call: TRBD1
v_call: TRBV28
j_call: TRBJ1-1
clone_size: once

cdr3_nt: TGTGCCATCAGCCGAGGGACAGGGGGCACAGATACGCAGTATTTT
cdr3_aa: CAISRGTGGTDTQYF
d_call: TRBD1
v_call: TRBV10-3
j_call: TRBJ2-3
clone_size: -

cdr3_nt: TGTGCCAGCAGTTTATCTGGAGGCAGGTGGGGAAAACTGTTTTTT
cdr3_aa: CASSLSGGRWGKLFF
d_call: -
v_call: TRBV27
j_call: TRBJ1-4
clone_size: -